The present T cell receptor beta chain was sequenced within a study of blood T cell repertoires in COVID-19. Overall study context: There were acute and convalescent COVID-19 samples, and they came from the United States, Italy and Spain.

The germline CDR1 and CDR2 sequences are SGHAT and FQDESV (reference sequence). The CDR3 runs to 15 residues. The V end was cut by 4 bases, the J end by 0 bases, with 7 bases between. This study enrolled people aged 18 to 89 from under 25 US geographic areas. Participant-given clinical history determined each cohort assignment. Study processing details: Counts of nucleated cells, estimated from reference gene primer amplification, were obtained. The table came from immunoSEQ multiplex PCR; TCRdb's copy has only in-frame clones and leaves some out. V and J calls and clone size come straight from that table; D and trimming were deduced from the DNA. Here the sample spans approximately 220,000 clones, 80% to 90% being singletons.

The source is a woman between 18 and 29 years old in a cohort exposed to, infected with or recovered from COVID-19 (not recorded which). The specimen sequenced was PBMCs or T cells enriched from blood (not recorded which). The J gene is TRBJ2-6, the V gene TRBV11-1; D is perhaps TRBD1 (5 bases). The CDR3 region is CASSSGHSGANVLTF. The CDR3 DNA reads as TGTGCCAGCAGCTCAGGACACTCTGGGGCCAACGTCCTGACTTTC.